This entry describes one T cell receptor (beta chain). Its antigen target is currently unknown. No base quality values were provided; no much bigger clone lies one nucleotide off. The sample belongs to a study of cytomegalovirus exposure and HLA in healthy donors (dated by TCRdb to 2016 to 2017). Turning to the overall study: In an earlier analysis of under 750 of the donors, under 300 Gb of sequence data and some 100 million unique TCR beta sequences from about 179 million T cells were reported. An early release that covered 500 to 800 HLA-typed donors contained about 300 gigabases of sequencing data and some 87 million unique TCR sequences. The genetic ancestry cluster associated with self-reported Caucasian donors included roughly 84% of the 300 to 450 genotyped donors. The study aimed to test whether signatures of past pathogen exposure could be identified by cataloging public T cell receptors. The study used immunosequencing to profile the T cell repertoires of more than 650 subjects and linked those repertoires to cytomegalovirus serostatus. Along with the roughly 700-subject first cohort, a separate validation cohort of over 90 different subjects was used. High-throughput TCR immunosequencing, statistical association of individual TCRs with disease status, and machine learning were combined to predict cytomegalovirus infection status. To study patterns of TCR occurrence, a later analysis re-analyzed previously published TCR beta repertoires from just over 650 donors and added high-resolution HLA genotyping. The later analysis used no new phenotypic data to find candidate immune exposures, relying instead on TCR beta sequences and their occurrence across donors. An earlier analysis of 450 to 750 of the donors used high-throughput TCR beta sequencing to judge whether each TCR beta V gene segment behaved as functional or pseudogenic. Donor age, sex, ethnicity and CMV serostatus were compiled together with the repertoire data. Genome-wide SNP genotypes for about 60% of the 666 donors were used in a later genetic analysis, which treated that subset as a discovery cohort. Every repertoire in the discovery cohort had been generated on one and the same sequencing platform. HLA typing included class I and class II loci at four-digit resolution. Typing coverage differed by locus: A, B, C, DRB1 and DQB1 were typed in roughly 629-630 donors, DQA1 in 522, DPA1 in some 600, and DPB1 in 450 to 490. Roughly five DR-DQ haplotypes were handled as single units for association and clustering, since linkage in the cohort was strong. Among some 410 genotyped donors of the cohort, an average of around 250,000 unique TCR beta nucleotide sequences was sequenced per donor, of which 15% to 20% were non-productive. What the authors observed across the whole study: A further reported finding was that TCR beta sequences accurately predicted the HLA-A and HLA-B alleles for most subjects in the first cohort. Assigning TCR associations to individual alleles was difficult when HLA alleles, especially DR and DQ, strongly co-occurred. Because counts were too low, roughly 18 rarely observed V segments, including chromosome 9 orphons, were left out of the earlier analysis of 500 to 750 of the donors. Most CMV-associated TCR beta chains appeared to be HLA-restricted in a later analysis, and the HLA associations seemed to be driven largely by CMV exposure. Because HLA typing was unavailable for some donors at each locus, only the typed subset was used in association tests. In a later genetic analysis, a missense DCLRE1C variant was associated with V-gene and J-gene trimming of TCR beta chains, and the association was replicated in an independent cohort. At a false discovery rate of 0.05, a later analysis linked 16,951 TCR beta sequences to specific HLA alleles. In a later genetic analysis, fewer N-insertions in productive TCRs were reported among donors in an Asian-associated ancestry cluster than the roughly 710-donor mean. The authors suggested that the approach could potentially be generalized to other disease states and immunological phenotypes. CMV serostatus was the only immune exposure information available for the cohort. The classifier was reported to diagnose cytomegalovirus status with high specificity and sensitivity in both the original cohort and the validation cohort. A group of highly shared sequence variants was considered likely to be a technical artifact of the sequencing pipeline. Linkage disequilibrium might explain the correlated functional status among segregating V segments, but an unknown experimental factor could not be ruled out. A later analysis found that TCR association rates varied across HLA loci, with DRB1 alleles showing the most associated TCRs and HLA-C alleles the fewest. In an earlier analysis of about 600 of the donors, most TCR beta V segments appeared in productive rearrangements about 87% or about 30% of the time, broadly matching IMGT annotations. In a later analysis, several top co-occurrence clusters were reported to appear linked to parvovirus B19, influenza, CMV and Epstein-Barr virus. Across donors, most TCR sequences were observed very rarely, whereas some public TCRs were present in many individuals. A total of fewer than 200 TCR beta chains were listed by the study as associated with cytomegalovirus. This cohort had only TCR beta chains sequenced, and the lack of alpha or paired-chain data limited which features could be detected. The 87-base-pair reads could not distinguish some IMGT-functional V segments, including TRBV6-2 and TRBV6-3, so those segments were excluded. A few of the identified cytomegalovirus-associated TCR beta chains were confirmed in vitro to be specific for cytomegalovirus antigens. Sequencing depth was assumed to be roughly uniform across donors in the presence/absence analyses, though that assumption may not hold. In a later analysis, HLA-associated TCR beta chains showed more clonal expansion and lower generation probabilities than non-associated chains that were equally common.

The germline V gene (reference sequence) gives CDR1 as GTSNPN and CDR2 as SVGIG. V lost 7 bases and J lost 2 bases; the stretch between them is 18 bases long. The CDR3 goes from the cysteine to the phenylalanine over 14 residues. Only the CDR3 DNA stays, 42 bases, in frame from base 1. The library was made by the immunoSEQ multiplex PCR assay. For the multiplex PCR, a mixture combining 60 forward primers for TCR Vbeta segments and 13 reverse primers for TCR Jbeta segments was used. Amplification of the CDR3 region of rearranged TCR beta genes was performed with a multiplex PCR assay on genomic DNA. The amplified TCR beta libraries were sequenced on the Illumina HiSeq System as 87-base-pair reads. The original pipeline was this. A later analysis counted tens of millions of unique TCR beta chains across the 600 to 850 repertoires, and around 9.9 million of these chains were shared by at least two donors. To remove PCR and sequencing errors, raw reads were error-corrected and collapsed into unique sequences using a nearest-neighbor algorithm that merged closely related sequences. CDR3 sequences were aligned to IMGT reference sequences to assign V, D and J gene segments. For a sequence to be retained, at least a six-nucleotide match to both a V gene segment and a J gene segment was required. Rearrangements were called productive when the CDR3 lacked stop codons and stayed in frame with V and J; all others were non-productive. Following IMGT convention, CDR3 was defined as the stretch from the second conserved V-encoded cysteine to the conserved J-encoded phenylalanine. The earlier analysis of about 640 of the donors excluded any sequence lacking an unambiguous match to a single V gene segment. In an earlier analysis of almost 600 of the donors, a V segment was called functional when productive rearrangements were above 56.7%, and segregating when the standard deviation between donors exceeded 5%. A statistical classification framework was built for diagnosing cytomegalovirus status from the catalog of TCR beta chain sequences. V and J gene assignment, in a later analysis, came from comparing TCR nucleotide sequences with IMGT/GENE-DB human TR gene sequences. Using the TCRdist pipeline, a later analysis assigned CDR3 sequences along with most-parsimonious VDJ recombination scenarios. In a later analysis, every TCR beta chain was defined by the combination of its CDR3 amino acid sequence and its V-gene family, and reads without a unique V-gene family were dropped. In a later analysis, 500 to 700 highly shared, low-generation-probability nucleotide sequences were removed to address suspected cross-contamination and a sequencing artifact. A later analysis calculated a clonal expansion index for each public chain from normalized within-repertoire ranks of inferred template counts. In a later analysis, generation probabilities were computed with a VDJ recombination model fitted to out-of-frame rearrangements, and the resulting probabilities were checked against IGoR. In a later analysis, TCR-TCR, TCR-HLA and TCR-CMV co-occurrence was scored with hypergeometric tests, and a repertoire-size bias correction was applied to TCR pairs. In a later analysis, false discovery rates were estimated by permuting HLA or CMV assignments 20 times. A later analysis grouped co-occurring TCRs with DBSCAN, adding TCRdist sequence similarity when clustering within HLA-allele-positive subsets. Repertoires with fewer than 30,000 or more than 120,000 public chains were left out of co-occurrence clustering, as were five repertoires with anomalous nucleotide sharing. What TCRdb holds here is the immuneACCESS table cut down to in-frame rearrangements. Part of the clones is not present; checked against another copy, under half of the missing clones reflect an unresolved V gene, and the others are unexplained. That table furnishes V, J and clone size, whereas the DNA furnished D and trimming. The sample data list roughly 180,000 clones, and just over 75% of these were observed just once. The ten largest clonotypes hold less than 1.5% of the sample.

The cohort consisted of 666 healthy bone marrow donors. At the time of sampling, all cohort members were nominally healthy, though unrecorded immune exposures were likely present. The donor was CMV seropositive and was included in the group of 250 to 300 seropositive cohort members. Every donor gave a peripheral blood sample, and the peripheral blood mononuclear cells from that sample were used for TCR beta sequencing. The Qiagen DNeasy Blood Extraction Kit was used to extract genomic DNA from the blood cell samples. The specimen sequenced was PBMCs. The TCR sequence derives from a woman aged 30 to 39 in good health and CMV-seropositive. The sequence joins TRBV30 to TRBJ2-7; TRBD2 is a possible D gene, resting on 6 matching bases. The DNA is TGTGCCTCCACCGGGCTAGCGAGAACCTACGAGCAGTACTTC. Its translation is CASTGLARTYEQYF. The variable domain in full, with residues beyond the CDR3 obtained from the reference TRBV30 and TRBJ2-7 genes, is SQTIHQWPATLVQPVGSPLSLECTVEGTSNPNLYWYRQAAGRGLQLLFYSVGIGQISSEVPQNLSASRPQDRQFILSSKKLLLSDSGFYLCASTGLARTYEQYFGPGTRLTVT.